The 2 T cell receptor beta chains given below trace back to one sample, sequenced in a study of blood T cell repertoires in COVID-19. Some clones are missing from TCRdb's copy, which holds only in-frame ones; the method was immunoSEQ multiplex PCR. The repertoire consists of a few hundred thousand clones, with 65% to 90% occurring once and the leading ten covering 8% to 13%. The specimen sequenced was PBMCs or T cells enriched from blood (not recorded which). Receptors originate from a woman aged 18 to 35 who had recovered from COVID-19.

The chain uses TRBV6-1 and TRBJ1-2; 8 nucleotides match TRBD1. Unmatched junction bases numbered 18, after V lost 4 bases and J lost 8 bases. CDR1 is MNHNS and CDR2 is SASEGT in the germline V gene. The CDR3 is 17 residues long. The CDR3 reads CASSVNPTLPGGRGYTF. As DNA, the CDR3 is TGTGCCAGCAGTGTTAACCCGACCCTACCAGGGGGCCGGGGCTACACCTTC.

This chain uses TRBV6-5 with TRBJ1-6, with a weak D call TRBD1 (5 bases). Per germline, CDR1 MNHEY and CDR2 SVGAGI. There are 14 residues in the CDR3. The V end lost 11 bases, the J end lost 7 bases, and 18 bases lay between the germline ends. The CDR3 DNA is TGTGCCGGGGGGACGGCCCCGGAAAATTCACCCCTCCACTTT. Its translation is CAGGTAPENSPLHF.